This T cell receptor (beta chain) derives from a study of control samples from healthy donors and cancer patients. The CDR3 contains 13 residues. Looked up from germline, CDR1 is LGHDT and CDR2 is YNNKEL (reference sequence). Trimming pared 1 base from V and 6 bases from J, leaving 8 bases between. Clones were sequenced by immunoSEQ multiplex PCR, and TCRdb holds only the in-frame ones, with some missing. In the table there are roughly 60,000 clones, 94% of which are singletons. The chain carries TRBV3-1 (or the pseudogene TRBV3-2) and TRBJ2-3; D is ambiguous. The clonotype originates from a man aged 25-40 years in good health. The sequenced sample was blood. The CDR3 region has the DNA TGTGCCAGCAGCCAAGCCTTAAGCGATACGCAGTATTTT. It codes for CASSQALSDTQYF.